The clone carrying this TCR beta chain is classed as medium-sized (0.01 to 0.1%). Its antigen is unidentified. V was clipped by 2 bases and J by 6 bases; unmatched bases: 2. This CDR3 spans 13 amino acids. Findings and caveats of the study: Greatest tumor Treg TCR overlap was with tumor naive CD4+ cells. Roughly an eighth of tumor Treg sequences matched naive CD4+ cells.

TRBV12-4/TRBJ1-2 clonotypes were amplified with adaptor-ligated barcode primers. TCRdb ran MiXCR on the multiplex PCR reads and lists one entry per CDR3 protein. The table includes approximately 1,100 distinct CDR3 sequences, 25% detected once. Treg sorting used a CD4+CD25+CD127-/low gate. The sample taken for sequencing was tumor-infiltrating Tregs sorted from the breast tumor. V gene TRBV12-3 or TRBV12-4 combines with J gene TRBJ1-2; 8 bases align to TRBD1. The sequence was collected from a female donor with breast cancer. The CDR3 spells CASSLRQGHGYTF. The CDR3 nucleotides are TGTGCCAGCAGTTTACGACAGGGGCATGGCTACACCTTC.